The TCR beta chain described here comes from a study of early T cells in non-severe SARS-CoV-2 infection. The CDR3 sequence is 14 residues long. Deletions cut 2 bases from V and 4 bases from J, with 11 bases between. Germline values: CDR1 MNHEY, CDR2 SVGAGI. In the library, individual cDNA molecules carried attached unique molecular identifiers. MiXCR was run by TCRdb on the 5' RACE reads, yielding one entry per CDR3 protein. Of 85,000 to 100,000 distinct CDR3 sequences in the sample, 9.5% to 11% were seen once. Material: whole blood. The chain couples TRBV6-5 to TRBJ1-1; D gene ambiguous. The receptor was isolated from an adult who was a healthcare worker with PCR-confirmed SARS-CoV-2 infection or an uninfected control (not recorded which). The CDR3 spells CASSYAGIATEAFF. CDR3 nucleotides: TGTGCCAGCAGTTACGCCGGGATTGCCACTGAAGCTTTCTTT.